The T cell receptor beta chain described here comes from a study of blood T cell repertoires in COVID-19. TCRdb's table, derived via immunoSEQ multiplex PCR, lists solely in-frame clones and lacks some. The sample holds 130,000 to 150,000 clones, approximately 80% seen once. V gave up 7 bases and J gave up 6 bases; unmatched junction bases: 5. The length of the CDR3 is 11 residues. Germline assignment: CDR1 SQVTM and CDR2 ANQGSEA. The sequence came from a human donor with acute or convalescent COVID-19. The donor label of this sample is uncertain. Sequenced sample: peripheral blood. This chain links TRBV29-1 with TRBJ1-1, with 7 bases that match TRBD1. DNA for the CDR3: TGCAGCGCCCCGACAGGGCCTGAAGCTTTCTTT. Its protein is CSAPTGPEAFF.